A single sample is the source of the 26 T cell receptor beta chains below, sequenced in a study of OX40 agonist ivuxolimab in advanced cancers. Repertoires were generated with immunoSEQ multiplex PCR, while TCRdb's copy carries only in-frame clones and drops some. The table shows about 40,000 clones, with about 85% occurring only once. Sequences were derived from CD4+ or CD8+ T cells sorted from blood, sampled in a trial of the OX40 agonist ivuxolimab. These receptors all come from an adult with an advanced solid tumor such as melanoma, head and neck, liver or kidney cancer.

The chain couples TRBV4-1 to TRBJ2-2; no clear D gene. CDR1 MGHRA and CDR2 YSYEKL come from the germline V gene. The V end was cut by 4 bases, the J end by 0 bases, with 12 bases between. The CDR3 totals 16 residues. CDR3 sequence: CASSPGRSANTGELFF. The CDR3 DNA reads as TGCGCCAGCAGCCCAGGACGGAGCGCGAACACCGGGGAGCTGTTTTTT.

The chain is built from TRBV6-5 and TRBJ2-5, with 7 positions matching TRBD1. This CDR3 region has 14 residues. Germline loops: CDR1 MNHEY, CDR2 SVGAGI. V gave up 6 bases and J gave up 5 bases; unmatched junction bases: 9. Here the CDR3 reads CASSKWEGGETQYF. As DNA, the CDR3 is TGTGCCAGCAGCAAATGGGAAGGGGGCGAGACCCAGTACTTC.

The rearrangement joins TRBV11-2 to TRBJ2-1; unclear D gene. CDR3 length: 13 residues. Germline V gene lookup returns CDR1 SGHAT and CDR2 FQNNGV. The V end lost 1 base, the J end lost 6 bases, and 7 bases lay between the germline ends. DNA of the CDR3: TGTGCCAGCAGCTTAGGTAGCCTCAATGAGCAGTTCTTC. Translated, it gives CASSLGSLNEQFF.

The genes are TRBV5-8 and TRBJ2-7, with D possibly being TRBD2 (6 bases). Trimming removed 0 bases from V and 4 bases from J, with 14 bases in between. The CDR3 sequence is 15 residues long. Germline CDR1 and CDR2: SGHTS and YDEGEE. The CDR3 nucleotides read TGTGCCAGCAGCTTGGACGGGGGACCCTCTTACGAGCAGTACTTC. It yields the protein CASSLDGGPSYEQYF.

The CDR3 DNA reads TGCGCCAGCAGCCAAGGGGTGAGCACTGAAGCTTTCTTT. It yields the protein CASSQGVSTEAFF. The chain has TRBV4-3 and TRBJ1-1, with D uncertain. The CDR3 covers 13 residues. CDR1 is LGHNA and CDR2 is YSLEER in the germline V gene. The V end lost 1 base, the J end lost 4 bases, and 7 bases lay between the germline ends.

The chain uses TRBV10-3 and TRBJ2-7; 9 nucleotides match TRBD1. J was trimmed by 1 base and V by 7 bases; bases with no gene match: 5. From germline, CDR1 is ENHRY and CDR2 SYGVKD. The CDR3 is made up of 14 amino acids. CDR3 nucleotide sequence: TGTGCCATCAACGGACAGGGGAAATCCTACGAGCAGTACTTC. Its translation: CAINGQGKSYEQYF.

V usage is TRBV9 and J usage is TRBJ2-5; D possibly matches TRBD1 or TRBD2 (6 bases each). The CDR3 extends over 17 amino acids. CDR1 is SGDLS, CDR2 YYNGEE, per germline. V gave up 0 bases and J gave up 6 bases, with 21 bases separating them. The CDR3 bases are TGTGCCAGCAGCGTAGAGGGGGGTAGCGGCCGGGAGAAGACCCAGTACTTC. Encoded protein: CASSVEGGSGREKTQYF.

In DNA form, the CDR3 reads TGTGCCAGCCTTAGACAGGGAACAAGAAACACCATATATTTT. Translating gives CASLRQGTRNTIYF. V usage is TRBV2 and J usage is TRBJ1-3; 7 bases line up with TRBD1. The CDR3 contains 14 residues. The germline CDR1 and CDR2 sequences are SNHLY and FYNNEI. The trim removed 8 bases at V and 5 bases at J, leaving 9 bases unmatched.

This chain joins TRBV19 and TRBJ1-5; no reliable D call. The CDR3 length is 15 residues. Between the trimmed V and J ends, which lost 6 bases and 0 bases, there was a span of 12 bases. Germline V gene sequence: CDR1 LNHDA, CDR2 SQIVND (reference sequence). The CDR3 coding sequence is TGTGCCAGTAGCAGCGGAGGCCCTAGCAATCAGCCCCAGCATTTT. It codes for CASSSGGPSNQPQHF.

The chain is built from TRBV4-3 and TRBJ2-1; 15 nucleotides align to TRBD2. Germline V gene lookup returns CDR1 LGHNA and CDR2 YSLEER. The trim removed 4 bases at V and 9 bases at J, leaving 7 bases unmatched. The length of the CDR3 is 16 residues. For the CDR3, the DNA is TGCGCCAGCAGCCTCGGACTAGCGGGGGGGGCGGGTGAGCAGTTCTTC. This codes for CASSLGLAGGAGEQFF.

The genes are TRBV7-3 and TRBJ1-1; 7 positions agree with TRBD1. The CDR3 runs 14 residues. The V gene's germline CDR1 is SGHTA and CDR2 FQGTGA. The V gene end was trimmed by 6 bases and the J gene end by 0 bases; junction bases not matched to a gene: 4. As DNA, the CDR3 is TGTGCCAGCAGTCAGGGGGGTATGAACACTGAAGCTTTCTTT. It yields the protein CASSQGGMNTEAFF. Based on the CDR3 plus reference TRBV7-3 and TRBJ1-1, the full variable domain is GAGVSQTPSNKVTEKGKYVELRCDPISGHTALYWYRQSLGQGPEFLIYFQGTGAADDSGLPNDRFFAVRPEGSVSTLKIQRTERGDSAVYLCASSQGGMNTEAFFGQGTRLTVV.

V and J are TRBV19 and TRBJ2-7, with 8 bases aligning to TRBD1. Per germline, CDR1 LNHDA and CDR2 SQIVND (reference sequence). The V gene end was trimmed by 1 base and the J gene end by 4 bases; junction bases not matched to a gene: 6. The CDR3 is 15 residues long. CDR3 nucleotide sequence: TGTGCCAGTAGTATAGCGAGGACAGGGTGGTACGAGCAGTACTTC. Translation: CASSIARTGWYEQYF.

This chain joins TRBV30 and TRBJ1-6; D ambiguous. Germline V gene sequence: CDR1 GTSNPN, CDR2 SVGIG (reference sequence). The CDR3 sequence is 15 residues long. Trimming pared 3 bases from V and 0 bases from J, leaving 9 bases between. This CDR3 is CAWREVSSYNSPLHF. For the CDR3, the DNA is TGTGCCTGGAGGGAGGTTAGCTCCTATAATTCACCCCTCCACTTT.

This clone was detected only once. The chain is built from TRBV15 and TRBJ2-3, with 9 bases aligning to TRBD1. Looked up from germline, CDR1 is LNHNV and CDR2 is YYDKDF (reference sequence). The CDR3 has 14 residues. The V gene end was trimmed by 6 bases and the J gene end by 3 bases; junction bases not matched to a gene: 4. Here the CDR3 DNA reads TGTGCCACCAGTGCGACAGGGGGGACAGATACGCAGTATTTT. Residues: CATSATGGTDTQYF.

The V gene is TRBV13, the J gene TRBJ1-1; D may be TRBD1 (6 bases). The CDR3 is 14 amino acids. V lost 2 bases and J 6 bases, leaving 13 bases between the germline ends. Germline CDR1 and CDR2: PRHDT and FYEKMQ (reference sequence). This chain's CDR3 is CASSLRTVRPEAFF. The CDR3 bases are TGTGCCAGCAGCTTAAGGACAGTACGGCCTGAAGCTTTCTTT. Variable domain in full (rest from reference TRBV13 and TRBJ1-1): AAGVIQSPRHLIKEKRETATLKCYPIPRHDTVYWYQQGPGQDPQFLISFYEKMQSDKGSIPDRFSAQQFSDYHSELNMSSLELGDSALYFCASSLRTVRPEAFFGQGTRLTVV.

The gene calls are TRBV4-3 and TRBJ1-2; D is possibly TRBD1 (6 bases). The CDR3 length is 15 residues. CDR1 is LGHNA, CDR2 YSLEER, per germline. V lost 3 bases and J lost 1, with 12 bases in between. The CDR3 DNA is TGCGCCAGCAGCCAGGGGGCATCCATTAACTATGGCTACACCTTC. Translated: CASSQGASINYGYTF.

This rearrangement joins TRBV27 to TRBJ1-1; the match to TRBD1 covers 10 bases. The CDR3 is 17 amino acids. With 4 bases clipped from V and 1 base from J, the junction kept 9 bases outside the gene matches. Germline lookup yields CDR1 MNHEY and CDR2 SMNVEV (reference sequence). For the CDR3, the DNA is TGTGCCAGCAGTTGGACGGGGGACAGGGGCTCGAACACTGAAGCTTTCTTT. Protein sequence: CASSWTGDRGSNTEAFF.

J is TRBJ2-7 and V is TRBV7-6; D is possibly TRBD1 (5 bases). V was shortened by 4 bases and J by 1 base, with 8 bases between the two germline ends. The CDR3 contains 13 residues. Germline-derived CDR1 and CDR2 are SGHVS and FNYEAQ. Here the CDR3 DNA reads TGTGCCAGCAGCTCACAGGAGTCCTACGAGCAGTACTTC. Translated: CASSSQESYEQYF.

This chain links TRBV7-6 with TRBJ1-3; D is undetermined. There are 16 residues in the CDR3. Germline CDR1 is SGHVS and CDR2 is FNYEAQ. V was pared by 5 bases and J by 0 bases, with 14 bases between. The CDR3 reads CASSPAAGNSGNTIYF. The CDR3 DNA reads TGTGCCAGCAGCCCCGCCGCGGGCAACTCTGGAAACACCATATATTTT.

This clone was seen a handful of times. The junction and the germline gene differ at one end; a read error may be behind it. CDR3 coding DNA: TGTGCCAGCACCTTGCCCTCTAACTATGGCTACACCTTC. It codes for CASTLPSNYGYTF. The rearrangement links TRBV5-6 to TRBJ1-2; D unresolved. Germline CDR1 SGHDT, CDR2 YYEEEE. This CDR3 comprises 13 residues.

The V gene is TRBV9, the J gene TRBJ1-1; D is undetermined. Germline assignment: CDR1 SGDLS and CDR2 YYNGEE. The length of the CDR3 is 17 residues. V lost 0 bases, J lost 0 bases, and 15 bases lay in between. CDR3 sequence reads: CASSVEPRSGMNTEAFF. For the CDR3, the DNA is TGTGCCAGCAGCGTAGAGCCCAGGTCCGGAATGAACACTGAAGCTTTCTTT. Drawing the rest from reference TRBV9 and TRBJ1-1, the complete variable domain is DSGVTQTPKHLITATGQRVTLRCSPRSGDLSVYWYQQSLDQGLQFLIQYYNGEERAKGNILERFSAQQFPDLHSELNLSSLELGDSALYFCASSVEPRSGMNTEAFFGQGTRLTVV.

This chain joins TRBV6-5 and TRBJ2-1; D ambiguous. Trimming took off 4 bases at V and 4 bases at J, with 8 bases between the two ends. The germline CDR1 and CDR2 sequences are MNHEY and SVGAGI. The CDR3 contains 13 residues. This CDR3 is CASSFGPYNEQFF. The CDR3 coding sequence is TGTGCCAGCAGTTTCGGACCATACAATGAGCAGTTCTTC.

The V and J genes are TRBV29-1 and TRBJ2-2, with D unclear. Per the germline V gene, CDR1 is SQVTM and CDR2 is ANQGSEA. The CDR3 spans 14 residues. V lost 4 bases and J lost 5, with 14 bases in between. The CDR3 loop is CSVVVAESTGELFF. DNA of the CDR3: TGCAGCGTTGTGGTTGCGGAATCTACCGGGGAGCTGTTTTTT.

The V and J genes are TRBV18 and TRBJ1-1; D is uncertain. The V and J ends lost 3 bases and 7 bases respectively, with 15 bases between them. The CDR3 extends over 14 amino acids. Germline loops: CDR1 KGHSH, CDR2 LQKENI. CDR3 in DNA: TGTGCCAGCTCACCGCTTTCGCGGGCCGATGAAGCTTTCTTT. Encoded protein: CASSPLSRADEAFF.

The CDR3 is CASSFDRQLGYTF. The CDR3 DNA sequence: TGTGCCAGCAGCTTCGACAGGCAGCTGGGCTACACCTTC. The chain employs TRBV7-2 and TRBJ1-2, with a tentative D call TRBD1 (6 bases). V was trimmed by 3 bases and J by 8 bases, leaving 13 bases between them. CDR3 length: 13 residues. CDR1 and CDR2 (germline): SGHTA, FQGNSA.

This chain uses TRBV4-1 with TRBJ1-1; D is unclear. CDR1 and CDR2 (germline): MGHRA, YSYEKL. CDR3 length equals 13 residues. V shed 1 base and J shed 5 bases, with 8 bases lying between them. CDR3 nucleotide sequence: TGCGCCAGCAGCCAAGTCGGTCTGACTGAAGCTTTCTTT. Translating it yields CASSQVGLTEAFF.